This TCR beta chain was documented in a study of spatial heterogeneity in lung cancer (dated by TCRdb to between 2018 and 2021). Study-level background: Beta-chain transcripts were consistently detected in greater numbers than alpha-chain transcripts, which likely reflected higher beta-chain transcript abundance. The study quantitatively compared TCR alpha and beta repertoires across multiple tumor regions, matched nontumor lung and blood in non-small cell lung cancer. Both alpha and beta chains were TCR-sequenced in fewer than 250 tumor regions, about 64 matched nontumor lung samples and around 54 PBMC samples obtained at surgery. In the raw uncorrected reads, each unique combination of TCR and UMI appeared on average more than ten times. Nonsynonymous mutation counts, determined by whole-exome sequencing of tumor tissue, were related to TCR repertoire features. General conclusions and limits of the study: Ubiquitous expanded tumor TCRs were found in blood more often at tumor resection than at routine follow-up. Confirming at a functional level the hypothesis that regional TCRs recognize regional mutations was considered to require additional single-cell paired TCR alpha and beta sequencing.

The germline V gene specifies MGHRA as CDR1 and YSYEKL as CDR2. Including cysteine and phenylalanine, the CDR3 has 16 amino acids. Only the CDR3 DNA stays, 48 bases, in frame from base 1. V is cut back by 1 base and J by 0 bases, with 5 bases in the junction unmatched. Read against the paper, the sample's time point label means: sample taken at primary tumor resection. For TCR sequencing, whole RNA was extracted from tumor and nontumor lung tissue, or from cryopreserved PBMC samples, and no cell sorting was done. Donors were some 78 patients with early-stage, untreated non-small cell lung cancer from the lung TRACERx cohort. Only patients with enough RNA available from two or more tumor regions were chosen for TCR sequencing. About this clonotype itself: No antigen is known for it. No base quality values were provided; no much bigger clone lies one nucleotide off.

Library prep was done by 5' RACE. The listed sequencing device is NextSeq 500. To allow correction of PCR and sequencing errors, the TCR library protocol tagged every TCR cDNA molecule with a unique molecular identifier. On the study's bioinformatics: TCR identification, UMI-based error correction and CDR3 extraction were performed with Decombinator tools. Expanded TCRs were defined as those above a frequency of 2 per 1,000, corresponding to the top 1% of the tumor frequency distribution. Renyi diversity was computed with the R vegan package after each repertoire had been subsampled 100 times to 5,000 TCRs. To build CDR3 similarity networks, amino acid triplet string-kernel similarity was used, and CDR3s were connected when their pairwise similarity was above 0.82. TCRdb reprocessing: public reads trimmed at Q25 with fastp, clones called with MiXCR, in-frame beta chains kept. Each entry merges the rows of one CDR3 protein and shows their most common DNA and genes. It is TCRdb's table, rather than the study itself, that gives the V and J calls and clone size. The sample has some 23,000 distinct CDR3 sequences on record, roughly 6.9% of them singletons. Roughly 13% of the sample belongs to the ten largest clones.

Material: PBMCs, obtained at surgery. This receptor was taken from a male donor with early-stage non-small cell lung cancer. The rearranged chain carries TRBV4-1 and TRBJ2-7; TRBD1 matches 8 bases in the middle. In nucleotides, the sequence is TGCGCCAGCAGCCAAGGACAGGGGCCAGACTCCTACGAGCAGTACTTC. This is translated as CASSQGQGPDSYEQYF.